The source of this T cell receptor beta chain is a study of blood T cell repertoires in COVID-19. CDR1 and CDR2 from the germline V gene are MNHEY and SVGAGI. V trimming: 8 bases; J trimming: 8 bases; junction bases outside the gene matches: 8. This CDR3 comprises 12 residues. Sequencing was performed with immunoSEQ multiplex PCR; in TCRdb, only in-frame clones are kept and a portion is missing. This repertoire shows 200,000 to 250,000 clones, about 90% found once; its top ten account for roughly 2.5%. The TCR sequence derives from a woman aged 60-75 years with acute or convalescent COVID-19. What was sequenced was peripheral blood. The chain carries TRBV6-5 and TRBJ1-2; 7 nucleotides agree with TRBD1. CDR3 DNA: TGTGCCAGCGGGCTGACAGGGTGGGGCTACACCTTC. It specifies CASGLTGWGYTF.